Listed below are T cell receptor beta chains from one sample, sequenced in a study of cytomegalovirus exposure and HLA in healthy donors. Measured with immunoSEQ multiplex PCR; TCRdb has only the in-frame clones, and not every one. The sample carries 200,000 to 300,000 clones, roughly 80% recorded once. Sequenced material: PBMCs. The source is a middle-aged woman in good health and CMV-seropositive. Both conserved end residues are part of each CDR3. A D gene is named only where the DNA matches it firmly. Clone size is not always given. Where it is, it says once, few, many or a class for expanded clones.

d_call	clone_size	j_call	v_call	cdr3_aa	cdr3_nt
TRBD2	.	TRBJ2-1	TRBV19	CASSPGTSGSNEQFF	TGTGCCAGTAGTCCCGGGACTAGCGGGAGCAATGAGCAGTTCTTC
TRBD1	.	TRBJ1-6	TRBV7-2	CASSQQGATNSPLHF	TGTGCCAGCAGCCAACAGGGGGCTACAAACTCACCCCTCCACTTT
.	.	TRBJ2-1	TRBV5-4	CASSSGREKSYNEQFF	TGTGCCAGCAGCAGTGGACGGGAGAAGTCCTACAATGAGCAGTTCTTC
TRBD1	.	TRBJ1-5	TRBV6-6	CASKRARQGFQPQHF	TGTGCCAGCAAAAGAGCCCGACAGGGGTTTCAGCCCCAGCATTTT
.	.	TRBJ2-5	TRBV11-1	CASSPSGGKETQYF	TGTGCCAGCAGCCCTTCCGGCGGGAAAGAGACCCAGTACTTC
TRBD1	.	TRBJ1-5	TRBV10-3	CAISNQGASPSNQPQHF	TGTGCCATCAGTAATCAGGGGGCTAGCCCTAGCAATCAGCCCCAGCATTTT
.	.	TRBJ1-2	TRBV20-1	CSALRGGGYTF	TGCAGTGCTCTTCGAGGGGGTGGCTACACCTTC
TRBD1	.	TRBJ1-6	TRBV27	CASSLSTGGPNSPLHF	TGTGCCAGCAGTTTATCGACAGGGGGACCTAATTCACCCCTCCACTTT
.	.	TRBJ2-5	TRBV5-1	CASSPGSLQETQYF	TGCGCCAGCAGCCCGGGAAGCTTACAAGAGACCCAGTACTTC
TRBD2	.	TRBJ2-2	TRBV11-2	CASSFLLAVTGELFF	TGTGCCAGCAGCTTTCTCCTAGCGGTCACCGGGGAGCTGTTTTTT
TRBD1	.	TRBJ2-5	TRBV5-1	CASSIRDRDETQYF	TGCGCCAGCAGTATCCGGGACAGGGATGAGACCCAGTACTTC
TRBD2	once	TRBJ2-1	TRBV30	CAWSNTGTSLFF	TGTGCCTGGAGCAATACCGGGACTAGCCTGTTCTTC
TRBD1	few	TRBJ2-7	TRBV4-1	CASSPPGTVTYEQYF	TGCGCCAGCAGCCCACCGGGGACAGTTACCTACGAGCAGTACTTC
TRBD2	.	TRBJ2-1	TRBV6-5	CASSYSSGTEQFF	TGTGCCAGCAGTTATTCTAGCGGGACCGAGCAGTTCTTC
TRBD2	.	TRBJ2-3	TRBV4-3	CASSQDYTSGRASTDTQYF	TGCGCCAGCAGCCAAGATTATACTAGCGGGAGGGCCAGTACAGATACGCAGTATTTT
.	.	TRBJ2-4	TRBV4-3	CASSQRTGREQYF	TGCGCCAGCAGCCAACGTACAGGGCGAGAGCAGTACTTC
.	.	TRBJ2-5	TRBV6-1	CASSEAVVGETQYF	TGTGCCAGCAGTGAAGCCGTGGTCGGGGAGACCCAGTACTTC
.	few	TRBJ1-2	TRBV19	CASSPRTAYGYTF	TGTGCCAGTAGTCCTCGGACAGCCTATGGCTACACCTTC
.	.	TRBJ1-1	TRBV27	CASSLRGWTEAFF	TGTGCCAGCAGTCTCAGGGGATGGACTGAAGCTTTCTTT
.	.	TRBJ1-1	TRBV9	CASSVELNTEAFF	TGTGCCAGCAGCGTAGAACTAAACACTGAAGCTTTCTTT